The present T cell receptor (beta chain) was sequenced within a study of blood T cell repertoires in COVID-19. Study context: Italy, Spain and the United States were the sources of the convalescent and acute COVID-19 samples. T cells, B-cell-depleted T cells, or PBMCs provided the cDNA or gDNA that served as material.

Original handling: Amplified reference gene primers provided the basis for estimating nucleated cell counts. Method: immunoSEQ multiplex PCR; TCRdb's copy keeps in-frame clones and lacks some. The DNA was the basis for D and trimming; V, J and clone size are from that table. The table shows around 170,000 clones, with 83% occurring only once. From germline, CDR1 is SGHTA and CDR2 FQGNSA. The V gene end was trimmed by 5 bases and the J gene end by 7 bases; junction bases not matched to a gene: 7. The CDR3 length is 15 residues. This clone was counted a few times. The rearrangement links TRBV7-2 to TRBJ2-1, with 11 bases that match TRBD2. The clonotype comes from a woman aged 35 to 49 with acute or convalescent COVID-19. Sample: peripheral blood. DNA for the CDR3: TGTGCCAGCAGCCCCCGTAGCGGGGGGGAAAATGAGCAGTTCTTC. This codes for CASSPRSGGENEQFF.